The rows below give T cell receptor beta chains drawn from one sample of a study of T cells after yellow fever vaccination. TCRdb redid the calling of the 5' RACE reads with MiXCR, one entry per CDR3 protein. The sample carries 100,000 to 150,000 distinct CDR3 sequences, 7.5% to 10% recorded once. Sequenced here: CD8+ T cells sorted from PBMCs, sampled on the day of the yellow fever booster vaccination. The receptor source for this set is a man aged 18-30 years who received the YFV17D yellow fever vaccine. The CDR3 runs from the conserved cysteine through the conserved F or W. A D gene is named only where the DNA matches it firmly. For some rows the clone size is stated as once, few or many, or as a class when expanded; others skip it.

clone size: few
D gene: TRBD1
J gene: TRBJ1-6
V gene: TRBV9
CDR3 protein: CASSGGTGASPLHF
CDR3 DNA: TGTGCCAGCAGCGGGGGGACAGGGGCATCACCCCTCCACTTT

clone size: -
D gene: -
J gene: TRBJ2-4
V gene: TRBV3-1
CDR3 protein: CASSQVSGLAKNIQYF
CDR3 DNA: TGTGCCAGCAGCCAAGTTTCAGGGTTGGCCAAAAACATTCAGTACTTC

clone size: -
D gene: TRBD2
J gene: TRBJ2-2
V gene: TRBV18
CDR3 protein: CASSPRSGAGTGELFF
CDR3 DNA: TGTGCCAGCTCACCGCGCAGCGGGGCTGGGACCGGGGAGCTGTTTTTT

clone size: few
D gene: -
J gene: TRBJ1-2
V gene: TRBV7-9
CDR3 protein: CASSSGLTPYGYTF
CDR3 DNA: TGTGCCAGCAGCTCGGGACTCACCCCCTATGGCTACACCTTC

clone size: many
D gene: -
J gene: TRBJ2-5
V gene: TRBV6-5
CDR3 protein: CASSPGETQYF
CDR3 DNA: TGTGCCAGCAGCCCCGGGGAGACCCAGTACTTC

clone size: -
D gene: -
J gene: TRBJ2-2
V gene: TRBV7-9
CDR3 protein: CASSSLRTVNTGELFF
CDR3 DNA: TGTGCCAGCAGCTCGTTAAGGACAGTGAACACCGGGGAGCTGTTTTTT

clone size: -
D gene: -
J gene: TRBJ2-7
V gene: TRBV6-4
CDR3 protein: CASSDSGTVSYEQYF
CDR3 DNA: TGTGCCAGCAGTGACTCCGGGACGGTCAGCTACGAGCAGTACTTC

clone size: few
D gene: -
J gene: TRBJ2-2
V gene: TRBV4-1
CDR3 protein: CASSPNSEGTGELFF
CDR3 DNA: TGCGCCAGCAGCCCAAATAGTGAAGGCACCGGGGAGCTGTTTTTT

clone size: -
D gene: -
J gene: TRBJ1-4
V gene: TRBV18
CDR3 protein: CASSPARRATNEKLFF
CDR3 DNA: TGTGCCAGCTCACCAGCAAGAAGGGCAACTAATGAAAAACTGTTTTTT

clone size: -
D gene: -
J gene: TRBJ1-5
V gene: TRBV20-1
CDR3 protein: CSARDRKQANQPQHF
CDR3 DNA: TGCAGTGCTAGAGATAGAAAACAGGCCAATCAGCCCCAGCATTTT

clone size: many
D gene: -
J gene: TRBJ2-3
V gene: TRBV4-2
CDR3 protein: CASSPKPRVLSTDTQYF
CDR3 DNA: TGTGCCAGCAGCCCCAAACCCCGGGTGCTCAGCACAGATACGCAGTATTTT

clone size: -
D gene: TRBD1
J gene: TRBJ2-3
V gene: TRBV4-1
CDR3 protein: CASSLPGTGYTDTQYF
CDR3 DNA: TGCGCCAGCAGCCTGCCCGGGACAGGGTACACAGATACGCAGTATTTT

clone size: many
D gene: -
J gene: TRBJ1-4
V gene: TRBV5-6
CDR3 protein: CASSLVAATNEKLFF
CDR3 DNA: TGTGCCAGCAGCTTGGTGGCTGCAACTAATGAAAAACTGTTTTTT

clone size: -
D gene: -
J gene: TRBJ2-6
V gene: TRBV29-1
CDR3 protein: CSASGDFSGANVLTF
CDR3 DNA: TGCAGCGCCTCGGGGGATTTCTCTGGGGCCAACGTCCTGACTTTC

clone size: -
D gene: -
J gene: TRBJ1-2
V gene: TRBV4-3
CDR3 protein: CASSQDAVFLYGYTF
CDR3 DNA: TGCGCCAGCAGCCAAGATGCCGTTTTCCTCTATGGCTACACCTTC

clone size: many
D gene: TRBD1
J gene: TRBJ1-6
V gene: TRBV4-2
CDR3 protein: CASSQDPGQGNSPLHF
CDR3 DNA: TGTGCCAGCAGCCAAGATCCGGGACAGGGTAATTCACCCCTCCACTTT

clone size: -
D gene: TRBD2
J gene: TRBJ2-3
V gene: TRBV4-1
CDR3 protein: CASSQEGGLATQYF
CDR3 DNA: TGCGCCAGCAGCCAAGAAGGTGGACTAGCGACTCAGTATTTT

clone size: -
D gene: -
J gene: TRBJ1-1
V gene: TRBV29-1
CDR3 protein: CSVEDLEAGYEAFF
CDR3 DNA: TGCAGCGTTGAAGATCTTGAAGCGGGGTACGAAGCTTTCTTT

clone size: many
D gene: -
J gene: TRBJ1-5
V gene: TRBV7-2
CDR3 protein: CASSLEIGFNQPQHF
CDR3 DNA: TGTGCCAGCAGCTTAGAAATCGGATTCAATCAGCCCCAGCATTTT

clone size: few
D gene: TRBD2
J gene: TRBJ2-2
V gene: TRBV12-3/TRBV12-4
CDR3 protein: CASSLDRGGRSGELFF
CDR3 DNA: TGTGCCAGCAGCCTCGATCGGGGGGGCCGGTCCGGGGAGCTGTTTTTT

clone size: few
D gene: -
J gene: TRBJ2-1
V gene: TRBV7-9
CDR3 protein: CASSLVGTGEQFF
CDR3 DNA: TGTGCCAGCAGCTTAGTTGGGACGGGTGAGCAGTTCTTC

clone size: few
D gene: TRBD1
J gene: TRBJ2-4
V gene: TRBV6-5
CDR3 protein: CASSLGTGFSNIQYF
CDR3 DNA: TGTGCCAGCAGCCTCGGGACAGGGTTCTCCAACATTCAGTACTTC

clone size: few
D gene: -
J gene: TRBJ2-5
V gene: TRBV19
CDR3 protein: CASSIELGRETQYF
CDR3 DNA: TGTGCCAGTAGTATAGAGCTCGGTCGAGAGACCCAGTACTTC

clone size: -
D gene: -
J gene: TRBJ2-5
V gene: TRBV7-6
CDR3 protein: CASSFRQLGQETQYF
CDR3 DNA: TGTGCCAGCAGCTTTAGACAGCTTGGCCAAGAGACCCAGTACTTC

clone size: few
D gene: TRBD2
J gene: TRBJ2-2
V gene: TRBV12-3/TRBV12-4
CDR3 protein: CASSPPERGGTGELFF
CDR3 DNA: TGTGCCAGCAGTCCACCAGAGCGGGGGGGCACCGGGGAGCTGTTTTTT

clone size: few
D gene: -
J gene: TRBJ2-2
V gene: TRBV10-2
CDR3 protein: CASLEGDTGELFF
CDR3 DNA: TGCGCCAGCCTGGAGGGGGACACCGGGGAGCTGTTTTTT

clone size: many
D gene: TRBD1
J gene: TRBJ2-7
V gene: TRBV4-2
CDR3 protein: CASSQATGTGAYEQYF
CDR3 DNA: TGTGCCAGCAGCCAGGCCACCGGGACAGGGGCCTACGAGCAGTACTTC

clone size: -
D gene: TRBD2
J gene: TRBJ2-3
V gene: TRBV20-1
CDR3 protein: CSARDGLAGTSYSTDTQYF
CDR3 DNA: TGCAGTGCTAGAGACGGACTAGCGGGGACATCCTATAGCACAGATACGCAGTATTTT

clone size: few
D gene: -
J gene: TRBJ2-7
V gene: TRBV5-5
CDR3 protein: CASSPPGSHPREQYF
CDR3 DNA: TGTGCCAGCAGCCCCCCGGGATCCCACCCTCGGGAGCAGTACTTC

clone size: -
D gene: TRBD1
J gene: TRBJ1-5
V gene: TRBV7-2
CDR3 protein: CASTQFTGGGQPQHF
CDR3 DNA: TGTGCCAGCACCCAATTTACAGGGGGCGGTCAGCCCCAGCATTTT

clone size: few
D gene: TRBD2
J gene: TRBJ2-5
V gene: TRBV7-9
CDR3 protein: CASSAGLAGGETQYF
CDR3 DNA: TGTGCCAGCAGCGCCGGCCTAGCGGGGGGAGAGACCCAGTACTTC

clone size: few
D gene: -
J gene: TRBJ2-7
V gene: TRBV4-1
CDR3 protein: CASSQRGAGTDEQYF
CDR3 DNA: TGCGCCAGCAGCCAGAGGGGGGCCGGTACTGACGAGCAGTACTTC

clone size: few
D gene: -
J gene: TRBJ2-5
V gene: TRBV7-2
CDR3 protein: CASSFPPEETQYF
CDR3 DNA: TGTGCCAGCAGCTTCCCACCTGAAGAGACCCAGTACTTC

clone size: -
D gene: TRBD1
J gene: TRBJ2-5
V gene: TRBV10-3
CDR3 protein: CAIRGQGAWQETQYF
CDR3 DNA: TGTGCCATCCGGGGCCAGGGGGCATGGCAAGAGACCCAGTACTTC

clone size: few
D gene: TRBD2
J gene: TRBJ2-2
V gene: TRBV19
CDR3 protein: CASSPQRGPWTGELFF
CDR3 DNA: TGTGCCAGTAGTCCACAGCGGGGACCGTGGACCGGGGAGCTGTTTTTT

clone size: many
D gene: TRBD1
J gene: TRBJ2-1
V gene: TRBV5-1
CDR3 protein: CASSSGQGARVSYNEQFF
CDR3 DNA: TGCGCCAGCAGCTCGGGACAGGGGGCGAGGGTCTCCTACAATGAGCAGTTCTTC

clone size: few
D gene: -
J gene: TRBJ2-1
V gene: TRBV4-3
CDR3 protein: CASSQDMTGGYNEQFF
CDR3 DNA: TGCGCCAGCAGCCAAGATATGACAGGCGGGTACAATGAGCAGTTCTTC

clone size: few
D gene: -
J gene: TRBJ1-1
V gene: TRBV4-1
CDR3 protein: CASSQDGIGVLAFF
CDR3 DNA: TGCGCCAGCAGCCAAGATGGAATCGGGGTACTGGCTTTCTTT

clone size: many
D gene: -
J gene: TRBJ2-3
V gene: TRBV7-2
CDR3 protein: CASSSPGATDTQYF
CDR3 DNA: TGTGCCAGCAGCTCCCCTGGGGCGACAGATACGCAGTATTTT

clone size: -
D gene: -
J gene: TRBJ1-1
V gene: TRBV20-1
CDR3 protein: CSARGPGHPNTEAFF
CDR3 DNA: TGCAGTGCTAGAGGACCGGGACACCCGAACACTGAAGCTTTCTTT

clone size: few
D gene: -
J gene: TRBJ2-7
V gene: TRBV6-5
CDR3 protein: CASSHQGFLYEQYF
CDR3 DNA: TGTGCCAGCAGTCACCAGGGATTTTTGTACGAGCAGTACTTC

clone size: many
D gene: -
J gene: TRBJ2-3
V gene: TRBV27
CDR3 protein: CASSLTGTHTDTQYF
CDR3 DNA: TGTGCCAGCAGTTTAACCGGGACACACACAGATACGCAGTATTTT

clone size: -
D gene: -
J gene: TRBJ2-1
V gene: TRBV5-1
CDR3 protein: CASSLAGANNEQFF
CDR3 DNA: TGCGCCAGCAGCTTGGCGGGGGCCAACAATGAGCAGTTCTTC

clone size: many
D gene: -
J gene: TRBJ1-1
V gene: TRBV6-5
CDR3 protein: CASSWSLSLNTEAFF
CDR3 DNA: TGTGCCAGCAGTTGGTCCCTATCGTTGAACACTGAAGCTTTCTTT

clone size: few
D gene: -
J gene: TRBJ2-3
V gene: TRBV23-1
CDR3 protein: CASSHRKSASSTDTQYF
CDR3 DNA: TGCGCCAGCAGTCATAGGAAGTCGGCCAGCAGCACAGATACGCAGTATTTT

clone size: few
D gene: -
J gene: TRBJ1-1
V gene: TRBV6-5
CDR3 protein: CASEKGRNMNTEAFF
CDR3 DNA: TGTGCCAGCGAAAAGGGACGGAACATGAACACTGAAGCTTTCTTT

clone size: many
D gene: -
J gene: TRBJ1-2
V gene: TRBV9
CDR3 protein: CASSVGQGGNYGYTF
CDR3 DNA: TGTGCCAGCAGCGTAGGTCAAGGAGGGAACTATGGCTACACCTTC

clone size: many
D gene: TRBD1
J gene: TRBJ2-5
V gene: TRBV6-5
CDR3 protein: CASSTGQGQETQYF
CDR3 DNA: TGTGCCAGCAGTACCGGACAGGGGCAAGAGACCCAGTACTTC

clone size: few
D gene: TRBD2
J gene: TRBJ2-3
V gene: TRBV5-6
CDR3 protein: CASSLYTSGGLWTDTQYF
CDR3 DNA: TGTGCCAGCAGCTTGTATACTAGCGGGGGGCTCTGGACAGATACGCAGTATTTT

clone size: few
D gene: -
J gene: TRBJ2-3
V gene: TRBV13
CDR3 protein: CASSLDQNTDTQYF
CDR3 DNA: TGTGCCAGCAGCTTAGACCAGAACACAGATACGCAGTATTTT

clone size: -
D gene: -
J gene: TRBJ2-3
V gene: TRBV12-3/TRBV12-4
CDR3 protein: CASSLKGTQYF
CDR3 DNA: TGTGCCAGCAGCTTGAAGGGTACGCAGTATTTT

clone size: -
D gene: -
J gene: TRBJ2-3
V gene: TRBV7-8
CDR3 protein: CASSSNGPTDTQYF
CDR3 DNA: TGTGCCAGCAGTTCTAACGGACCCACAGATACGCAGTATTTT

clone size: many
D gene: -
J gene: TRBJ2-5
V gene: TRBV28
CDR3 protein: CASSLFGAGETQYF
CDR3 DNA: TGTGCCAGCAGTTTGTTTGGGGCGGGAGAGACCCAGTACTTC

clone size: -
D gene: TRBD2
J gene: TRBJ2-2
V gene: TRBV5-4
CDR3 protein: CASSLRAGANTGELFF
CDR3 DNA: TGTGCCAGCAGCTTGCGAGCGGGGGCGAACACCGGGGAGCTGTTTTTT

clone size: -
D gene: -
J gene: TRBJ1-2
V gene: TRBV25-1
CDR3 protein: CASSEFAPNYGYTF
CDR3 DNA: TGTGCCAGCAGTGAATTCGCCCCAAACTATGGCTACACCTTC